A single sample is the source of the 26 T cell receptor beta chains below, sequenced in a study of T cell repertoires in cytomegalovirus infection. MiXCR was run by TCRdb on the reads, yielding one entry per CDR3 protein. This sample carries just under 550,000 distinct CDR3 sequences, around 27% of them seen once, and the ten largest clones take roughly 13%. Sequencing was done on a sample of PBMCs. Every receptor here comes from a human donor in good health (CMV status not recorded). Some clones in this sample may be carry-over from other donors' samples.

The genes are TRBV6-1 and TRBJ2-7; 7 bases match TRBD1. J was trimmed by 3 bases and V by 5 bases; bases with no gene match: 7. The CDR3 loop spans 14 amino acids. The germline CDR1 and CDR2 sequences are MNHNS and SASEGT. CDR3 in amino acids: CASSYLGQIYEQYV. In DNA, the CDR3 is TGTGCCAGCAGTTACCTGGGACAGATCTACGAGCAGTACGTC.

The chain uses TRBV6-1 and TRBJ1-1, with TRBD1 identical over 8 bases. This CDR3 is 14 amino acids long. CDR1 and CDR2 from the germline V gene are MNHNS and SASEGT. The J segment lost 6 bases and the V segment lost 5 bases, leaving 8 bases of the junction unmatched. DNA of the CDR3: TGTGCCAGCAGTACGGGACAGGAAAGATCTGAAGCTTTCTTT. It codes for CASSTGQERSEAFF.

This clonotype has more than one count but fewer than ten. The genes are TRBV12-3 or TRBV12-4 and TRBJ1-1; perhaps TRBD1 as D (5 bases). V lost 6 bases to trimming and J lost 0 bases, with 23 bases between them. This CDR3 comprises 18 residues. The CDR3 is CASSSRPGLNLMNTEAFF. CDR3 nucleotides: TGTGCCAGCAGCTCCCGTCCGGGACTGAATTTAATGAACACTGAAGCTTTCTTT.

The V call is TRBV6-8, the J call TRBJ2-7; weak D call: TRBD1 (6 bases). This CDR3 is built from 14 residues. The V gene lost 3 bases and the J gene lost 2 bases, with 11 bases spanning the gap. Per the germline V gene, CDR1 is MNHGY and CDR2 is SAAAGT. The CDR3 is CASSYTGRAYEQYF. In nucleotides, the CDR3 is TGTGCCAGCAGTTATACAGGGCGAGCCTACGAGCAGTACTTC.

A few counts support this clonotype. The chain links TRBV6-5 to TRBJ1-2; unclear D gene. Between the trimmed V and J ends, which lost 8 bases and 2 bases, there was a span of 12 bases. CDR1 is MNHEY, CDR2 SVGAGI, per germline. The CDR3 has 13 residues. CDR3 bases: TGTGCCAGCGGTAGGGCTGCGAACTATGGCTACACCTTC. The encoded protein is CASGRAANYGYTF.

The chain combines TRBV29-1 with TRBJ1-1; no reliable D call. This CDR3 region has 12 residues. Deletions cut 6 bases from V and 1 base from J, with 9 bases between. The germline gives CDR1 SQVTM, CDR2 ANQGSEA. The CDR3 is CSVRRENTEAFF. CDR3 nucleotide sequence: TGCAGCGTGCGAAGAGAGAACACTGAAGCTTTCTTT.

The chain couples TRBV2 to TRBJ2-5, with TRBD1 matching over 11 bases. CDR1 is SNHLY and CDR2 is FYNNEI in the germline V gene. J lost 5 bases, V lost 3 bases, and 5 bases had no gene match. The CDR3 runs to 15 residues. The CDR3, as DNA: TGTGCCAGCAGTGACGGACAGGGGGCTCGGGAGACCCAGTACTTC. Its translation is CASSDGQGARETQYF.

The chain joins TRBV7-2 to TRBJ2-5; D gene uncertain. The CDR3 runs to 13 residues. Germline CDR1 reads SGHTA; CDR2 reads FQGNSA. V gave up 6 bases and J gave up 5 bases, with 13 bases separating them. CDR3 region: CASRSPPSETQYF. The CDR3 DNA follows: TGTGCCAGCAGGTCCCCACCCTCGGAGACCCAGTACTTC.

This clonotype occurred many times. This chain connects TRBV7-2 to TRBJ2-1; 10 nucleotides agree with TRBD1. CDR3 length: 14 amino acids. Germline lookup yields CDR1 SGHTA and CDR2 FQGNSA. J gave up 8 bases and V 1 base, and 2 bases lay outside the gene matches. The CDR3 sequence is CASSLGQGAHEQFF. In nucleotides, the CDR3 is TGTGCCAGCAGCTTAGGACAGGGGGCACATGAGCAGTTCTTC. The variable domain in full, completed from reference TRBV7-2 and TRBJ2-1, reads GAGVSQSPSNKVTEKGKDVELRCDPISGHTALYWYRQSLGQGLEFLIYFQGNSAPDKSGLPSDRFSAERTGGSVSTLTIQRTQQEDSAVYLCASSLGQGAHEQFFGPGTRLTVL.

The J gene is TRBJ2-3, the V gene TRBV10-2; 9 bases are shared with TRBD2. The germline gives CDR1 WSHSY, CDR2 SAAADI. The CDR3 runs to 17 residues. With V trimmed by 6 bases and J by 0 bases, 10 bases remained unmatched. CDR3 nucleotides: TGCGCCAGCAGCCCCGAAACTAGCGGGCCTAGCACAGATACGCAGTATTTT. As protein: CASSPETSGPSTDTQYF.

There are many counts of this clonotype. The chain is built from TRBV7-2 and TRBJ1-5; no clear D gene. Germline V gene sequence: CDR1 SGHTA, CDR2 FQGNSA. The V gene lost 3 bases and the J gene lost 0 bases, with 9 bases spanning the gap. The CDR3 is made up of 15 amino acids. The CDR3 sequence is CASSFGLDSNQPQHF. The CDR3 DNA follows: TGTGCCAGCAGCTTTGGGCTAGATAGCAATCAGCCCCAGCATTTT.

This clonotype has ten or more counts. The chain couples TRBV12-3 or TRBV12-4 to TRBJ2-2; tentative D call: TRBD2 (7 bases). Between the trimmed V and J ends, which lost 6 bases and 3 bases, there was a span of 14 bases. The CDR3 sequence is 15 residues long. The chain's CDR3 is CASSRGASDTGELFF. The CDR3 DNA is TGTGCCAGCAGCCGGGGGGCTAGTGACACCGGGGAGCTGTTTTTT.

This chain joins TRBV6-5 and TRBJ2-2; D may correspond to TRBD1 or TRBD2 (5 bases each). Trimming took 3 bases from V and 6 from J, leaving 11 bases between them. The CDR3 contains 14 residues. Germline V gene sequence: CDR1 MNHEY, CDR2 SVGAGI. CDR3 in amino acids: CASSYSQGAGELFF. CDR3 sequence (DNA): TGTGCCAGCAGTTATTCCCAGGGAGCCGGGGAGCTGTTTTTT.

This sequence joins TRBV7-9 and TRBJ2-7; a weak D match, TRBD1 (5 bases). Per germline, CDR1 SEHNR and CDR2 FQNEAQ (reference sequence). V was trimmed by 3 bases and J by 3 bases, leaving 9 bases between them. The CDR3 totals 13 residues. The CDR3 here is CASSFDDSYEQYV. DNA of the CDR3: TGTGCCAGCAGCTTCGATGACAGCTACGAGCAGTACGTC.

CDR3 sequence reads: CASSLVAGLYGYTF. The CDR3 DNA follows: TGTGCCAGCAGTTTAGTCGCAGGCCTCTATGGCTACACCTTC. The rearrangement links TRBV12-3 or TRBV12-4 to TRBJ1-2; the D is unclear. Trimming cost V 1 base and J 4 bases, with 10 bases left between them. The CDR3 totals 14 residues.

The V and J genes are TRBV12-5 and TRBJ1-2, with 10 bases lining up with TRBD1. Germline loops: CDR1 LGHNT, CDR2 FRNRAP. J lost 0 bases, V lost 6 bases, and 10 bases had no gene match. This CDR3 is built from 17 residues. CDR3 loop: CASGHGTGADPNYGYTF. The CDR3 region has the DNA TGTGCTAGTGGCCACGGGACAGGGGCTGATCCTAACTATGGCTACACCTTC.

This clonotype was detected ten times or more. This sequence joins TRBV7-9 and TRBJ2-7, with D possibly being TRBD1 or TRBD2 (5 bases each). With 6 bases removed from V and 3 bases from J, the gap between germline ends came to 15 bases. The CDR3 contains 14 residues. Germline CDR1 reads SEHNR; CDR2 reads FQNEAQ (reference sequence). CDR3 sequence: CASSRTGPGYEQYV. The CDR3 region has the DNA TGTGCCAGCAGTCGGACGGGGCCAGGCTACGAGCAGTACGTC.

A few counts support this clonotype. The V and J genes are TRBV6-1 and TRBJ2-5, with 12 bases fitting TRBD2. Germline-derived CDR1 and CDR2 are MNHNS and SASEGT. The CDR3 length is 15 residues. With V trimmed by 6 bases and J by 5 bases, 7 bases remained unmatched. The CDR3 here is CASRSGTSGLETQYF. Here the CDR3 DNA reads TGTGCCAGCAGGTCCGGGACTAGCGGGTTGGAGACCCAGTACTTC.

This clonotype was seen more than once but under ten times. This chain uses TRBV28 with TRBJ2-1; the match to TRBD2 covers 13 bases. The germline V gene encodes CDR1 MDHEN and CDR2 SYDVKM. The CDR3 consists of 16 residues. V shed 5 bases and J 9 bases; nucleotides not matched to a gene: 10. CDR3 in amino acids: CASSISGLAGEGEQFF. The CDR3 DNA follows: TGTGCCAGCAGTATCTCCGGACTAGCGGGAGAGGGTGAGCAGTTCTTC.

The rearrangement joins TRBV7-9 to TRBJ2-7; D possibly corresponds to TRBD2 (6 bases). V shed 3 bases and J shed 5 bases, with 14 bases lying between them. CDR1 and CDR2 (germline): SEHNR, FQNEAQ (reference sequence). The CDR3 is 14 amino acids. Written as DNA, the CDR3 is TGTGCCAGCAGCTTCGGGAGTACGAACGACGAGCAGTACTTC. Residues: CASSFGSTNDEQYF.

This sequence joins TRBV12-3 or TRBV12-4 and TRBJ1-1; D is undetermined. The CDR3 is 13 amino acids. The V gene lost 4 bases and the J gene lost 3 bases, with 9 bases spanning the gap. Here the CDR3 reads CASSSEKYTEAFF. The CDR3 region has the DNA TGTGCCAGCAGTTCCGAGAAATACACTGAAGCTTTCTTT.

The J gene is TRBJ2-1, the V gene TRBV4-1; 9 positions agree with TRBD2. This CDR3 is 16 amino acids long. CDR1 is MGHRA, CDR2 YSYEKL, per germline. After removal of 8 bases from V and 8 bases from J, the junction contained 16 bases not matched to a gene. Here the CDR3 DNA reads TGCGCCAGCCAGCCCCTATGGCGGGAGGGCCACTATGAGCAGTTCTTC. Its translation: CASQPLWREGHYEQFF.

A word on this clonotype: One base away lies a much larger clone, so this may be a sequencing read error. The genes are TRBV11-2 and TRBJ1-2; TRBD1 matches 9 bases. The germline V gene has CDR1 SGHAT and CDR2 FQNNGV. The CDR3 covers 15 residues. Trimming took 8 bases from V and 6 from J; bases not matched to a gene: 13. The chain's CDR3 is CASGKLGDRVDGYTF. In DNA form, the CDR3 reads TGTGCCAGCGGAAAATTAGGGGACAGGGTAGATGGCTACACCTTC.

This clonotype was counted a few times. The rearrangement links TRBV2 to TRBJ1-2, with a weak D call TRBD1 (6 bases). CDR1 is SNHLY, CDR2 FYNNEI, per germline. Trimming left V 7 bases short and J 2 bases short, with 14 bases between. CDR3 length: 14 amino acids. The CDR3 region has the DNA TGTGCCAGCAATCGAGGGGGGAACAACTATGGCTACACCTTC. Its protein is CASNRGGNNYGYTF.

J is TRBJ2-7 and V is TRBV10-3; D unresolved. The germline CDR1 and CDR2 sequences are ENHRY and SYGVKD. There are 16 residues in the CDR3. V was clipped by 9 bases and J by 1 base, with 22 bases between them. In DNA, the CDR3 is TGTGCCATAAGCGATCGGAACAGAGATTTATCCTACGAGCAGTACTTC. Translated, it gives CAISDRNRDLSYEQYF.

The sample holds many counts of this clonotype. The V and J genes are TRBV6-1 and TRBJ2-7; 10 positions match TRBD1. With 2 bases clipped from V and 3 bases from J, the junction kept 13 bases outside the gene matches. This CDR3 has 18 amino acids. Germline V lookup: CDR1 MNHNS, CDR2 SASEGT. The CDR3 nucleotides are TGTGCCAGCAGTGAAATTGCGACAGGGGGCATTCTTTACTACGAGCAGTACTTC. It specifies CASSEIATGGILYYEQYF.